The 5 T cell receptor beta chains below come from one sample, sequenced in a study of T cell responses to AZD1222 COVID-19 vaccine. Data came from immunoSEQ multiplex PCR; TCRdb stores just in-frame clones and leaves some out. The data contain around 58,000 clones, approximately 80% of them singletons. The sample was peripheral blood, taken on day 0 of AZD1222 vaccination. The receptor source for this set is an adult in good health.

The chain links TRBV7-2 to TRBJ2-3, with 10 bases that match TRBD2. Germline CDR1 SGHTA, CDR2 FQGNSA. Trimming cost V 3 bases and J 7 bases; bases outside gene matches: 7. The CDR3 spans 15 residues. CDR3 in amino acids: CASSFHTSGTYTQYF. CDR3 coding DNA: TGTGCCAGCAGCTTCCATACTAGCGGGACTTATACGCAGTATTTT.

This clone is a singleton in its sample. V gene TRBV18 combines with J gene TRBJ1-2; no clear D gene. Trimming took off 3 bases at V and 4 bases at J, with 6 bases between the two ends. Germline-derived CDR1 and CDR2 are KGHSH and LQKENI. This CDR3 comprises 12 residues. The CDR3 protein is CASSPGIYGYTF. The CDR3, as DNA: TGTGCCAGCTCACCGGGGATCTATGGCTACACCTTC.

The chain's CDR3 is CATSDFARDNYNEQFF. The CDR3 bases are TGTGCCACCAGTGATTTCGCCCGGGACAATTACAATGAGCAGTTCTTC. V usage is TRBV24-1 and J usage is TRBJ2-1, with D possibly being TRBD1 (6 bases). This CDR3 is 16 amino acids long. V was trimmed by 1 base and J by 4 bases, leaving 13 bases between them. The germline V gene encodes CDR1 KGHDR and CDR2 SFDVKD.

The chain is built from TRBV16 and TRBJ1-1; D gene unclear. V lost 0 bases, J lost 2 bases, and 10 bases lay in between. Germline loops: CDR1 KGHSY, CDR2 FQNENV. The CDR3 sequence is 15 residues long. The CDR3 DNA follows: TGTGCCAGCAGCCAATCTAGGTGGCAAAACACTGAAGCTTTCTTT. Translating it yields CASSQSRWQNTEAFF.

The J gene is TRBJ2-3, the V gene TRBV7-8, with D unclear. CDR1 SGHVS and CDR2 FQNEAQ come from the germline V gene. This CDR3 has 11 amino acids. The ends were cut back, 4 bases at V and 3 bases at J, with 2 bases in the middle. CDR3 nucleotides: TGTGCCAGCAGCTCGACAGATACGCAGTATTTT. It codes for CASSSTDTQYF.